These 20 T cell receptor beta chains came from one sample sequenced in a study of control samples from healthy donors and cancer patients. Sequencing used immunoSEQ multiplex PCR; TCRdb keeps in-frame clones, though not all of them. The sample lists about 120,000 clones, roughly nine tenths occurring once. Sequencing was carried out using blood. The origin of the receptors is a woman aged 18-30 years in good health.

V is TRBV7-6 and J is TRBJ1-1; 9 bases agree with TRBD1. Trimming cost V 5 bases and J 0 bases; bases outside gene matches: 1. Germline CDR1 SGHVS, CDR2 FNYEAQ. The CDR3 is 14 amino acids. This chain's CDR3 is CASSRQGVNTEAFF. CDR3 DNA: TGTGCCAGCAGCCGACAGGGGGTGAACACTGAAGCTTTCTTT.

The chain links TRBV1 to TRBJ2-7; whether TRBD1, the table's D call, matches the DNA was not checked. TRBV1 is listed as a pseudogene. CDR3 length equals 16 residues. The CDR3 spells CTSAWDRGKHSYEQYF. The CDR3 region has the DNA TGCACCAGCGCATGGGACAGGGGGAAACACTCCTACGAGCAGTACTTC.

The chain uses TRBV4-3 and TRBJ2-1; TRBD2 matches 9 bases. The germline V gene encodes CDR1 LGHNA and CDR2 YSLEER. V was clipped by 6 bases and J by 4 bases; unmatched bases: 13. CDR3 size: 17 residues. CDR3 region: CASRPWYSGSPYNEQFF. Here the CDR3 DNA reads TGCGCCAGCAGACCCTGGTATAGCGGGAGCCCATACAATGAGCAGTTCTTC.

This clone has just a few counts. The genes are TRBV4-1 and TRBJ1-6; TRBD1 agrees at 11 bases. Germline V lookup: CDR1 MGHRA, CDR2 YSYEKL. The CDR3 totals 16 residues. V lost 0 bases to trimming and J lost 9 bases; unmatched junction nucleotides: 4. CDR3 sequence reads: CASSQDPDRGLSPLHF. For the CDR3, the DNA is TGCGCCAGCAGCCAAGATCCGGACAGGGGGCTTTCACCCCTCCACTTT.

The chain recombines TRBV28 with TRBJ1-5; 9 bases match TRBD1. CDR3 size: 18 residues. Per the germline V gene, CDR1 is MDHEN and CDR2 is SYDVKM. Losses at the gene ends were 2 bases for V and 2 bases for J; bases not matched to a gene: 10. The CDR3: CASSLMLGTGQGNQPQHF. CDR3 nucleotides: TGTGCCAGCAGTTTAATGTTGGGGACAGGGCAGGGCAATCAGCCCCAGCATTTT.

This sequence joins TRBV5-5 and TRBJ2-1, with a weak D call TRBD2 (6 bases). The CDR3 consists of 16 residues. CDR1 and CDR2 from the germline V gene are SGHKS and YYEKEE (reference sequence). V lost 2 bases and J lost 8, with 20 bases in between. The CDR3: CASSFVWLARWDEQFF. In DNA form, the CDR3 reads TGTGCCAGCAGCTTCGTTTGGCTAGCGAGATGGGATGAGCAGTTCTTC.

This clone was found once. The V and J genes are TRBV28 and TRBJ1-2, with 8 bases aligning to TRBD1. The V and J ends lost 4 bases and 5 bases, in that order; junction bases with no gene match: 9. This CDR3 is built from 15 residues. In germline, CDR1 is MDHEN, CDR2 SYDVKM. The CDR3, as DNA: TGTGCCAGCAGTTCGGGACAGGCAGGTCTATATGGCTACACCTTC. Residues: CASSSGQAGLYGYTF.

As concerns this clone: The same CDR3 is also encoded by other DNA sequences in this sample. The chain employs TRBV7-2 and TRBJ2-1; the D is unclear. CDR1 is SGHTA, CDR2 FQGNSA, per germline. Trimming left V 1 base short and J 4 bases short, with 2 bases between. The CDR3 is 12 residues long. The CDR3 DNA sequence: TGTGCCAGCAGCTTAGGATACAATGAGCAGTTCTTC. This codes for CASSLGYNEQFF. The whole variable domain, remainder taken from reference TRBV7-2 and TRBJ2-1, is GAGVSQSPSNKVTEKGKDVELRCDPISGHTALYWYRQSLGQGLEFLIYFQGNSAPDKSGLPSDRFSAERTGGSVSTLTIQRTQQEDSAVYLCASSLGYNEQFFGPGTRLTVL.

The V call is TRBV4-2, the J call TRBJ2-1, with D perhaps TRBD2 (6 bases). CDR3 size: 15 residues. The germline V gene has CDR1 LGHNA and CDR2 YNFKEQ. V shed 3 bases and J shed 9 bases, with 18 bases lying between them. In nucleotides, the CDR3 is TGTGCCAGCAGCCATTTATTCCTCCGGGAGAGTGAGCAGTTCTTC. It specifies CASSHLFLRESEQFF.

The chain couples TRBV6-5 to TRBJ2-1, with TRBD2 as a possible D gene (6 bases). From germline, CDR1 is MNHEY and CDR2 SVGAGI. There are 15 residues in the CDR3. Trimming shortened V by 6 bases and J by 3 bases, and 15 bases separated the two germline ends. Here the CDR3 DNA reads TGTGCCAGCAGCAAAAGGAGGGGAAACTACAATGAGCAGTTCTTC. This encodes CASSKRRGNYNEQFF.

This clone came up once. The CDR3 here is CASSQEGQHNSPLHF. The CDR3 region has the DNA TGTGCCAGCAGCCAAGAGGGACAGCATAATTCACCCCTCCACTTT. The V call is TRBV4-2, the J call TRBJ1-6; 7 bases agree with TRBD1. The V segment lost 0 bases and the J segment 5 bases; nucleotides outside the gene matches: 1. Per germline, CDR1 LGHNA and CDR2 YNFKEQ. CDR3 size: 15 residues.

CDR3: CASSLLAGGITDTQYF. The CDR3 nucleotides read TGTGCCAGCTCTCTACTAGCGGGGGGTATCACAGATACGCAGTATTTT. The rearrangement uses TRBV18 and TRBJ2-3; 12 bases line up with TRBD2. This CDR3 is 16 amino acids long. CDR1 is KGHSH, CDR2 LQKENI, per germline. V trimming: 6 bases; J trimming: 2 bases; junction bases outside the gene matches: 6.

The V call is TRBV7-2, the J call TRBJ2-5, with 13 positions matching TRBD2. Trimming at V came to 1 base and at J to 2 bases, leaving 7 bases not matched to a gene. The CDR3 length is 18 residues. Germline V lookup: CDR1 SGHTA, CDR2 FQGNSA. As DNA, the CDR3 is TGTGCCAGCAGCTTAGGGTCACTAGCGGGAGGGGGTCAAGAGACCCAGTACTTC. It encodes CASSLGSLAGGGQETQYF.

The chain combines TRBV5-6 with TRBJ1-4; D not resolved. Germline lookup yields CDR1 SGHDT and CDR2 YYEEEE. Between the trimmed V and J ends, which lost 6 bases and 8 bases, there was a span of 23 bases. This CDR3 spans 16 amino acids. CDR3 coding DNA: TGTGCCAGCATCCCTAGGATAGGAACTCTAAGAGAAAAACTGTTTTTT. It specifies CASIPRIGTLREKLFF.

J is TRBJ2-3 and V is TRBV7-3; TRBD1 matches 10 bases. CDR1 and CDR2 from the germline V gene are SGHTA and FQGTGA. J gave up 1 base and V 2 bases, and 9 bases lay outside the gene matches. The CDR3 is 18 residues long. The CDR3 region has the DNA TGTGCCAGCAGCTTATATCCTCTCGGGACAGGGGGCACAGATACGCAGTATTTT. Amino acids: CASSLYPLGTGGTDTQYF.

This chain connects TRBV5-5 to TRBJ1-1; tentatively, D is TRBD1 (6 bases). This CDR3 has 15 amino acids. Germline loops: CDR1 SGHKS, CDR2 YYEKEE (reference sequence). V shed 0 bases and J shed 1 base, with 10 bases lying between them. The CDR3: CASSLVAGANTEAFF. The CDR3 DNA follows: TGTGCCAGCAGCTTGGTGGCAGGGGCGAACACTGAAGCTTTCTTT.

This clone was seen a single time. This chain connects TRBV30 to TRBJ2-5, with TRBD2 matching over 8 bases. The CDR3 loop spans 17 amino acids. The V segment lost 0 bases and the J segment 2 bases; nucleotides outside the gene matches: 11. Per the germline V gene, CDR1 is GTSNPN and CDR2 is SVGIG (reference sequence). CDR3 in amino acids: CAWSVPWGSGDQETQYF. CDR3 DNA: TGTGCCTGGAGTGTACCGTGGGGTAGCGGGGATCAAGAGACCCAGTACTTC.

The CDR3 DNA reads TGTGCCAGCTGCAGGACTAGCGGGAGGGATTACAATGAGCAGTTCTTC. Its translation is CASCRTSGRDYNEQFF. The chain recombines TRBV7-9 with TRBJ2-1, with 15 bases matching TRBD2. V lost 8 bases, J lost 4 bases, and 6 bases stayed unmatched. CDR1 is SEHNR and CDR2 is FQNEAQ in the germline V gene (reference sequence). The CDR3 is made up of 16 amino acids.

The chain carries TRBV28 and TRBJ2-7, with 9 positions matching TRBD1. The CDR3 length is 17 residues. Germline trimming cut 3 bases from V and 2 bases from J; bases unmatched to any gene: 11. The germline gives CDR1 MDHEN, CDR2 SYDVKM. The CDR3 loop reads CASSLWGQGLKAYEQYF. In DNA, the CDR3 is TGTGCCAGCAGTTTGTGGGGACAGGGACTTAAGGCCTACGAGCAGTACTTC.

The chain employs TRBV13 and TRBJ1-1; 9 bases line up with TRBD1. The germline gives CDR1 PRHDT, CDR2 FYEKMQ (reference sequence). Trimming took 0 bases from V and 11 from J; bases not matched to a gene: 4. The CDR3 length is 13 residues. This CDR3 is CASSLGGTGWAFF. The DNA for the CDR3 is TGTGCCAGCAGCTTAGGAGGGACAGGGTGGGCTTTCTTT.